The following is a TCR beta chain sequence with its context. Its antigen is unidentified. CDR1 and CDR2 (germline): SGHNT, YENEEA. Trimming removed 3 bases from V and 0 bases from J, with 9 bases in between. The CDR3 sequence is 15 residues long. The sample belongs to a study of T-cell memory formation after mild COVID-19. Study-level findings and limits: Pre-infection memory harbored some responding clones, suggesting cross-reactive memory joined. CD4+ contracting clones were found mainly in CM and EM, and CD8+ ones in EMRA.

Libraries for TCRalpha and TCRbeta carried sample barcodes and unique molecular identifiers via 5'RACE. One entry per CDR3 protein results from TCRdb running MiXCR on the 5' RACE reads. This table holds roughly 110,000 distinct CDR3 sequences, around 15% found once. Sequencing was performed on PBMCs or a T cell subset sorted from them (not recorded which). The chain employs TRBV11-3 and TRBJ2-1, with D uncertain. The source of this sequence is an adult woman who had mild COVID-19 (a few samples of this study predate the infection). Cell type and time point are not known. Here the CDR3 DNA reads TGTGCCAGCAGCTTCCTACAGAGCTCCTACAATGAGCAGTTCTTC. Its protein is CASSFLQSSYNEQFF.